One and the same sample provided the 5 T cell receptor beta chains below, sequenced in a study of CD8 T cells in Susac syndrome. The RNA input was about 0.5 to 1 ug, and it was reverse transcribed with random hexamers. Using its own MiXCR run on the immunoSEQ multiplex PCR reads, TCRdb lists one record per CDR3 protein. The table records about 150,000 distinct CDR3 sequences, roughly 94% of them present only once. The sequenced sample was CD4+ T cells from PBMCs. All receptors come from a human donor in good health.

The CDR3 is CASSYPSGRDTQYF. As DNA, the CDR3 is TGTGCCAGCAGTTACCCTAGCGGCCGGGATACGCAGTATTTT. The chain employs TRBV6-6 and TRBJ2-3; TRBD2 agrees at 7 bases. CDR1 is MNHNY and CDR2 is SVGAGI in the germline V gene (reference sequence). The CDR3 has 14 amino acids. V gave up 2 bases and J gave up 6 bases; unmatched junction bases: 5.

The V call is TRBV18, the J call TRBJ1-6, with TRBD1 matching 8 bases. The CDR3 is made up of 15 amino acids. The junction had 5 bases not matched to a gene; V was cut back by 2 bases and J by 8 bases. In germline, CDR1 is KGHSH, CDR2 LQKENI. CDR3 sequence: CASSPAGQVDSPLHF. DNA for the CDR3: TGTGCCAGCTCACCAGCGGGACAGGTGGATTCACCCCTCCACTTT.

This clonotype turned up a few times. As DNA, the CDR3 is TGCAGCGTTGATGGGGTCGGAGAGACCCAGTACTTC. Translation: CSVDGVGETQYF. The chain links TRBV29-1 to TRBJ2-5; no definite D call. V shed 3 bases and J shed 4 bases, with 9 bases lying between them. CDR1 and CDR2 from the germline V gene are SQVTM and ANQGSEA. The CDR3 has 12 amino acids.

V gene TRBV7-9 combines with J gene TRBJ2-5; unclear D gene. Germline V gives CDR1 SEHNR, CDR2 FQNEAQ (reference sequence). The length of the CDR3 is 16 residues. V lost 0 bases, J lost 1 base, and 12 bases lay in between. The CDR3 spells CASSLARRLTQETQYF. In DNA form, the CDR3 reads TGTGCCAGCAGCTTAGCGCGGAGACTCACCCAAGAGACCCAGTACTTC.

The J gene is TRBJ2-1, the V gene TRBV11-2, with 9 bases aligning to TRBD2. Germline V gene data show CDR1 as SGHAT and CDR2 as FQNNGV. V dropped 5 bases and J dropped 0; count of bases not matched to a gene: 14. The CDR3 is 19 amino acids. Here the CDR3 reads CASSAILSSGRRSYNEQFF. In nucleotides, the CDR3 is TGTGCCAGCAGCGCGATATTAAGCAGCGGGAGGCGCTCCTACAATGAGCAGTTCTTC.